This T cell receptor (beta chain) was documented in a study of regulatory T cells in long-lasting Graves disease. Relying on iRepertoire HTBI primers and Arm-PCR of CDR3 regions, the team built TCR beta libraries. TCRdb redid the calling of the multiplex PCR reads with MiXCR, one entry per CDR3 protein. This table has some 320,000 distinct CDR3 sequences, 15% to 20% appearing once. The time point denotes: newly diagnosed GD, antithyroid drugs for less than 3 months. The TCR library was prepared using RNA isolated from PBMCs. Comments on this clonotype: The antigen is not known. The final CDR3 position lacks the conserved phenylalanine or tryptophan, pointing to a likely read error. The limits of the CDR3 on the DNA are not certain, so only TCRdb's listed CDR3 is given.

Study-wide results and limits: Persistent cases favored TRBV28, TRBJ1-2 and TRBJ2-5. Peripheral blood alone, not thyroid tissue, underwent study. A reduction in accuracy may have resulted from the small sample size.

Per germline, CDR1 SGHAT and CDR2 FQNNGV. The CDR3 has 16 residues if both end residues are counted. This TCR was sampled from a female donor with Graves disease. Sequencing was performed on peripheral blood mononuclear cells (PBMCs), taken at new diagnosis, from a patient treated with antithyroid drugs. The chain joins TRBV11-2 to TRBJ2-1; the table's D call, TRBD2, was not checked against the DNA. The CDR3 loop is CASSWSAGHKYNEHFI.